Below are 26 T cell receptor beta chains sequenced from a single sample in a study of blood T cell repertoires in COVID-19. The method was immunoSEQ multiplex PCR; TCRdb's version includes in-frame clones alone and lacks a portion of them. The sample lists 320,000 or so clones, 75% to 90% seen once, with under 2% in the top ten. Material: PBMCs or T cells enriched from blood (not recorded which). These receptor sequences come from a woman in her 30s who had been exposed to COVID-19.

V and J are TRBV20-1 and TRBJ1-1; 7 positions agree with TRBD1. V dropped 5 bases and J dropped 6; count of bases not matched to a gene: 3. The CDR3 is 11 amino acids. CDR1 is DFQATT and CDR2 is SNEGSKA in the germline V gene (reference sequence). CDR3 coding DNA: TGCAGTGCTTCTCAGGGGGCTGAAGCTTTCTTT. Amino acid sequence: CSASQGAEAFF.

The rearrangement links TRBV5-6 to TRBJ2-5, with D unclear. The V gene lost 2 bases and the J gene lost 7 bases, with 15 bases spanning the gap. This CDR3 region has 14 residues. Germline CDR1 and CDR2: SGHDT and YYEEEE. CDR3 coding DNA: TGTGCCAGCAGCTTAGTCCGACTTGACGGGACCCAGTACTTC. It codes for CASSLVRLDGTQYF.

The CDR3 bases are TGTGCCAGCAGCTTAGCGGGTCCAGGGAATGGCTACACCTTC. Translated, it gives CASSLAGPGNGYTF. J is TRBJ1-2 and V is TRBV7-2, with D possibly matching TRBD1 (5 bases). The length of the CDR3 is 14 residues. With 0 bases removed from V and 6 bases from J, the gap between germline ends came to 11 bases. In germline, CDR1 is SGHTA, CDR2 FQGNSA.

The chain employs TRBV6-2 or TRBV6-3 and TRBJ2-7, with 10 bases that match TRBD1. Germline V CDR1 and CDR2: MNHEY, SVGEGT. V lost 2 bases, J lost 6 bases, and 7 bases stayed unmatched. The CDR3 sequence is 15 residues long. The CDR3 is CASSYGEGTGVEQYF. The CDR3, as DNA: TGTGCCAGCAGTTACGGAGAAGGGACAGGGGTCGAGCAGTACTTC.

This chain connects TRBV5-1 to TRBJ2-2; TRBD2 agrees at 8 bases. The germline V gene has CDR1 SGHRS and CDR2 YFSETQ. Losses at the gene ends were 2 bases for V and 4 bases for J; bases not matched to a gene: 4. The CDR3 contains 15 residues. The CDR3 sequence is CASSFSGGSTGELFF. The CDR3 DNA sequence: TGCGCCAGCAGCTTTTCGGGAGGGAGCACCGGGGAGCTGTTTTTT.

V gene TRBV27 combines with J gene TRBJ2-1; 10 bases are a match to TRBD2. After removal of 6 bases from V and 5 bases from J, the junction contained 10 bases not matched to a gene. Per germline, CDR1 MNHEY and CDR2 SMNVEV (reference sequence). The length of the CDR3 is 16 residues. CDR3 coding DNA: TGTGCCAGCAGCCATAAACGACTAGCGGGTGACAATGAGCAGTTCTTC. Encoded protein: CASSHKRLAGDNEQFF.

This clone was detected once. The CDR3 nucleotides are TGTGCCAGCATCGACATAGGCTCTGGAAACACCATATATTTT. Residues: CASIDIGSGNTIYF. The chain combines TRBV6-6 with TRBJ1-3; no reliable D call. CDR3 length equals 14 residues. Germline CDR1 reads MNHNY; CDR2 reads SVGAGI (reference sequence). The germline V and J ends were trimmed by 7 bases and 0 bases, with 10 bases remaining between them.

This clone was observed once. This chain connects TRBV19 to TRBJ2-4; 7 bases are shared with TRBD2. The CDR3 extends over 14 amino acids. V trimming: 6 bases; J trimming: 7 bases; junction bases outside the gene matches: 9. The V gene's germline CDR1 is LNHDA and CDR2 SQIVND (reference sequence). The chain's CDR3 is CASRSGGGRNIQYF. CDR3 DNA: TGTGCCAGTAGAAGTGGCGGGGGAAGGAACATTCAGTACTTC.

This chain links TRBV24-1 with TRBJ2-5; D call uncertain. Germline V lookup: CDR1 KGHDR, CDR2 SFDVKD. The germline V and J ends were trimmed by 10 bases and 5 bases, with 10 bases remaining between them. This CDR3 spans 11 amino acids. The CDR3 coding sequence is TGTGCCACTCAACACGGGGAGACCCAGTACTTC. Amino acid sequence: CATQHGETQYF.

CDR3 protein: CASSLGTSGGNDEQFF. CDR3 nucleotides: TGTGCCAGCAGTTTAGGGACTAGCGGGGGAAACGATGAGCAGTTCTTC. The chain recombines TRBV6-4 with TRBJ2-1; 14 bases map to TRBD2. The CDR3 extends over 16 amino acids. From germline, CDR1 is MRHNA and CDR2 SNTAGT. Germline trimming cut 5 bases from V and 8 bases from J; bases unmatched to any gene: 8.

The CDR3 bases are TGCGCCAGCAGCTGGGACAGGGCCGGGGAGCTGTTTTTT. Translated: CASSWDRAGELFF. This chain joins TRBV5-1 and TRBJ2-2; TRBD1 matches at 9 bases. The CDR3 is made up of 13 amino acids. Germline-derived CDR1 and CDR2 are SGHRS and YFSETQ. The J segment lost 6 bases and the V segment lost 3 bases, leaving 0 bases of the junction unmatched.

Of note for this clone: The junction departs from the called germline gene at one end, perhaps through a read error. CDR3 loop: CASSKAGTGGEKLFF. In nucleotides, the CDR3 is TGTGCCAGCAGTAAAGCCGGGACAGGGGGGGAAAAACTGTTTTTT. The V call is TRBV2, the J call TRBJ1-4; 11 nucleotides match TRBD1. The CDR3 consists of 15 residues. Germline V gives CDR1 SNHLY, CDR2 FYNNEI. The full variable domain, in which reference TRBV2 and TRBJ1-4 provide the parts outside the CDR3, is EPEVTQTPSHQVTQMGQEVILRCVPISNHLYFYWYRQILGQKVEFLVSFYNNEISEKSEIFDDQFSVERPDGSNFTLKIRSTKLEDSAMYFCASSKAGTGGEKLFFGSGTQLSVL.

The chain carries TRBV9 and TRBJ2-1; a possible D gene is TRBD2 (6 bases). CDR1 is SGDLS, CDR2 YYNGEE, per germline. This CDR3 region has 16 residues. The germline V and J ends were trimmed by 2 bases and 2 bases, with 14 bases remaining between them. CDR3 DNA: TGTGCCAGCAGCGTTCTGGGACTGGAAGCCTACAATGAGCAGTTCTTC. Amino acid sequence: CASSVLGLEAYNEQFF.

This CDR3 is CASSASAGELFF. DNA of the CDR3: TGTGCCAGCAGCGCTAGCGCCGGGGAGCTGTTTTTT. V usage is TRBV2 and J usage is TRBJ2-2, with D possibly TRBD2 on 6 matching bases. CDR3 length: 12 amino acids. The ends were cut back, 6 bases at V and 6 bases at J, with 8 bases in the middle. Per germline, CDR1 SNHLY and CDR2 FYNNEI.

V and J are TRBV27 and TRBJ2-3, with 10 bases identical to TRBD2. The CDR3 extends over 18 amino acids. V shed 3 bases, J shed 6 bases, and the junction held 15 bases outside the gene matches. Germline CDR1 MNHEY, CDR2 SMNVEV (reference sequence). CDR3 nucleotide sequence: TGTGCCAGCAGTTTCACGACCCCGCCTAGCGGGGGTAAGGATACGCAGTATTTT. It is translated as CASSFTTPPSGGKDTQYF.

The chain is built from TRBV19 and TRBJ1-1; the D gene is possibly TRBD1 (5 bases). CDR1 LNHDA and CDR2 SQIVND come from the germline V gene (reference sequence). The CDR3 is 15 amino acids. The ends were cut back, 3 bases at V and 1 base at J, with 12 bases in the middle. CDR3 nucleotide sequence: TGTGCCAGTAGTATGTCGGGCAGGGCGAACACTGAAGCTTTCTTT. It specifies CASSMSGRANTEAFF.

The V call is TRBV9, the J call TRBJ1-4; 8 nucleotides align to TRBD1. The CDR3 spans 15 residues. Unmatched junction bases numbered 1, after V lost 1 base and J lost 2 bases. Germline CDR1 and CDR2: SGDLS and YYNGEE. The CDR3 nucleotides read TGTGCCAGCAGCGTACAGGGGGCGACTAATGAAAAACTGTTTTTT. The encoded protein is CASSVQGATNEKLFF.

The V and J genes are TRBV13 and TRBJ2-5; 9 bases line up with TRBD1. The CDR3 length is 15 residues. The V segment lost 4 bases and the J segment 3 bases; nucleotides outside the gene matches: 6. Germline values: CDR1 PRHDT, CDR2 FYEKMQ (reference sequence). The CDR3 spells CASSSGTGPEETQYF. For the CDR3, the DNA is TGTGCCAGCAGCTCAGGGACAGGGCCTGAAGAGACCCAGTACTTC.

The CDR3 loop is CASTLAVTAGANVLTF. The DNA for the CDR3 is TGCGCCAGCACCCTAGCGGTTACTGCTGGGGCCAACGTCCTGACTTTC. The V and J genes are TRBV5-1 and TRBJ2-6, with 7 bases aligning to TRBD2. J was trimmed by 2 bases and V by 6 bases; bases with no gene match: 8. The CDR3 totals 16 residues. Germline values: CDR1 SGHRS, CDR2 YFSETQ.

This sequence joins TRBV24-1 and TRBJ1-3; 8 nucleotides agree with TRBD2. The end of the DNA is better explained by TRBJ2-2, so the J call may be wrong. The germline gives CDR1 KGHDR, CDR2 SFDVKD. This CDR3 contains 16 residues. CDR3 nucleotide sequence: TGTGCCACCAGTGCCGTCGGGGGGGCGGGCACCGGGGAGCTGTTTTTT. Its translation is CATSAVGGAGTGELFF.

This chain joins TRBV6-2 or TRBV6-3 and TRBJ2-7; no clear D gene. The germline V gene has CDR1 MNHEY and CDR2 SVGEGT. V was pared by 0 bases and J by 1 base, with 10 bases between. The CDR3 consists of 15 residues. CDR3 sequence (DNA): TGTGCCAGCAGTTACTCGAAAACGGAGTCCTACGAGCAGTACTTC. Translating gives CASSYSKTESYEQYF.

The chain is built from TRBV5-1 and TRBJ1-1; 11 bases are a match to TRBD1. The CDR3 runs 15 residues. Germline CDR1 reads SGHRS; CDR2 reads YFSETQ. With V trimmed by 3 bases and J by 9 bases, 10 bases remained unmatched. CDR3 nucleotides: TGCGCCAGCAGCTCCCTCGGGACAGGGGGAAATAAAGCTTTCTTT. Residues: CASSSLGTGGNKAFF.

This clone was seen a single time. This rearrangement joins TRBV14 to TRBJ1-2, with TRBD1 identical over 8 bases. Germline loops: CDR1 SGHDN, CDR2 FVKESK. The J segment lost 5 bases and the V segment lost 5 bases, leaving 10 bases of the junction unmatched. There are 15 residues in the CDR3. CDR3 DNA sequence: TGTGCCAGCAGCTCAACTCAGGGGGCTCGGTATGGCTACACCTTC. Encoded protein: CASSSTQGARYGYTF.

This chain links TRBV12-5 with TRBJ1-4, with TRBD1 as a possible D gene (5 bases). The V end lost 1 base, the J end lost 17 bases, and 17 bases lay between the germline ends. The CDR3 is made up of 13 amino acids. Germline loops: CDR1 LGHNT, CDR2 FRNRAP. The CDR3 is CASGLAGGGSGFF. The CDR3 nucleotides are TGTGCTAGTGGTTTGGCGGGGGGAGGATCGGGTTTTTTT.

The rearrangement links TRBV30 to TRBJ2-1, with TRBD2 identical over 7 bases. Germline-derived CDR1 and CDR2 are GTSNPN and SVGIG (reference sequence). There are 15 residues in the CDR3. J lost 3 bases, V lost 1 base, and 6 bases had no gene match. In DNA form, the CDR3 reads TGTGCCTGGAGTGAGGGCGGGAGTCTCTACAATGAGCAGTTCTTC. Translated: CAWSEGGSLYNEQFF.

This chain joins TRBV28 and TRBJ1-2, with TRBD1 as a possible D gene (5 bases). The CDR3 has 14 amino acids. The ends were cut back, 1 base at V and 4 bases at J, with 10 bases in the middle. CDR1 MDHEN and CDR2 SYDVKM come from the germline V gene. The CDR3 region has the DNA TGTGCCAGCAGTTTATATGACAGAATCTATGGCTACACCTTC. This sequence encodes CASSLYDRIYGYTF.